Here is one T cell receptor beta chain with its context. Recruitment covered about two dozen US areas and drew participants whose ages spanned about 18 to 90 years. With 4 bases clipped from V and 7 bases from J, the junction kept 10 bases outside the gene matches. Germline CDR1 reads MGHDK; CDR2 reads SYGVNS. This CDR3 is built from 15 residues. In the study's own analysis: Nucleated cell number was recorded as an estimate derived from reference gene primer amplification. Some clones are missing from TCRdb's copy, which holds only in-frame ones; the method was immunoSEQ multiplex PCR. D and trimming were read from the DNA, whereas the V and J calls and clone size are those reported in that table. In the table there are approximately 250,000 clones, about nine tenths of which are singletons. The data derive from a study of blood T cell repertoires in COVID-19. Across the whole study: Samples of COVID-19 (acute and convalescent) were obtained from the United States, Italy and Spain.

Sample: PBMCs or T cells enriched from blood (not recorded which). The chain recombines TRBV25-1 with TRBJ2-1; 7 bases are a match to TRBD2. This clonotype was sampled from a woman aged 30 to 39 with acute COVID-19. DNA of the CDR3: TGTGCCAGCAGTGTGTCGGCGGGAGAGTGGAATGAGCAGTTCTTC. It translates to CASSVSAGEWNEQFF.